These T cell receptor beta chains were read from a single sample in a study of blood T cell repertoires in COVID-19. Clones were sequenced by immunoSEQ multiplex PCR, and TCRdb holds only the in-frame ones, with some missing. There are about 120,000 clones in the sample; approximately 90% occur only once, and approximately 1.7% lies in the top ten. Material: peripheral blood. All receptors derive from a human donor with active COVID-19. The donor label of this sample is uncertain. CDR3s include the opening cysteine and the closing phenylalanine or tryptophan. D genes are given only for firm matches.

TRBV7-3	TRBD1	TRBJ2-1	CASSPGQGVNEQFF	TGTGCCAGCAGCCCGGGACAGGGGGTTAATGAGCAGTTCTTC
TRBV4-3	TRBD1	TRBJ2-1	CASSQEPRGQGARYNEQFF	TGCGCCAGCAGCCAAGAGCCCAGGGGACAGGGGGCGCGCTACAATGAGCAGTTCTTC
TRBV7-8	TRBD1	TRBJ2-7	CASRDNRGPPYEQYF	TGTGCCAGCAGAGACAACAGGGGGCCGCCGTACGAGCAGTACTTC
TRBV4-2	TRBD1	TRBJ1-2	CASSQPGSDRGGGYTF	TGTGCCAGCAGCCAACCGGGATCGGACAGGGGGGGTGGCTACACCTTC
TRBV4-2	TRBD1	TRBJ2-7	CASSQQGDEQYF	TGTGCCAGCAGCCAGCAGGGGGACGAGCAGTACTTC
TRBV27	-	TRBJ2-7	CASSLGPGYEQYF	TGTGCCAGCAGTTTAGGTCCAGGGTACGAGCAGTACTTC
TRBV2	TRBD2	TRBJ2-3	CASSEAAGEVTQYF	TGTGCCAGCAGTGAAGCTGCGGGGGAGGTCACGCAGTATTTT
TRBV5-1	TRBD1	TRBJ1-1	CASSGGTGGKTEAFF	TGCGCCAGCAGCGGCGGGACAGGGGGAAAAACTGAAGCTTTCTTT
TRBV3-1/TRBV3-2	TRBD1	TRBJ1-2	CASSPQDRGHIGYTF	TGTGCCAGCAGCCCTCAAGACAGGGGGCATATTGGCTACACCTTC
TRBV7-8	TRBD1	TRBJ1-5	CASSLGTGGFQPQHF	TGTGCCAGCAGCCTAGGGACAGGGGGATTTCAGCCCCAGCATTTT
TRBV5-6	TRBD1	TRBJ1-2	CASSPQGAGGYTF	TGTGCCAGCAGCCCCCAGGGGGCGGGTGGCTACACCTTC
TRBV19	TRBD1	TRBJ1-3	CASSGRGTASGNTIYF	TGTGCCAGTAGTGGGAGAGGGACAGCGTCTGGAAACACCATATATTTT
TRBV24-1	-	TRBJ2-7	CATSDLHEQYF	TGTGCCACCAGTGATCTCCACGAGCAGTACTTC
TRBV3-1/TRBV3-2	TRBD1	TRBJ1-2	CASSQGDRRNYGYTF	TGTGCCAGCAGCCAAGGGGACAGGCGGAACTATGGCTACACCTTC
TRBV4-3	-	TRBJ2-3	CASSQVSQRGTDTQYF	TGCGCCAGCAGCCAAGTTTCCCAGCGGGGCACAGATACGCAGTATTTT
TRBV27	-	TRBJ2-7	CASSMAAVNSYEQYF	TGTGCCAGCAGTATGGCGGCTGTAAACTCCTACGAGCAGTACTTC
TRBV6-5	-	TRBJ1-2	CASSYSVGGNYGYTF	TGTGCCAGCAGTTACTCTGTAGGAGGTAACTATGGCTACACCTTC
TRBV9	-	TRBJ2-7	CASSAGTRPYEQYF	TGTGCCAGCAGTGCCGGGACAAGGCCCTACGAGCAGTACTTC
TRBV5-6	-	TRBJ1-6	CASSPLTGNSPLHF	TGTGCCAGCAGCCCCTTGACGGGAAATTCACCCCTCCACTTT
TRBV7-2	TRBD1	TRBJ1-1	CASSLSSGGAAFF	TGTGCCAGCAGCTTGAGTTCAGGGGGCGCAGCTTTCTTT
TRBV27	TRBD2	TRBJ2-1	CASSLALAGGFNEQFF	TGTGCCAGCAGTTTGGCCCTAGCGGGGGGGTTCAATGAGCAGTTCTTC
TRBV6-5	TRBD2	TRBJ2-5	CASSRQRGETQYF	TGTGCCAGCAGTCGGCAGCGGGGGGAGACCCAGTACTTC
TRBV5-6	-	TRBJ1-3	CASSSRQHLSGNTIYF	TGTGCCAGCAGCTCCAGACAGCACCTCTCTGGAAACACCATATATTTT
TRBV7-6	TRBD1	TRBJ2-7	CASGSGTGNYEQYF	TGTGCCAGCGGCTCCGGGACAGGGAACTACGAGCAGTACTTC
TRBV7-9	TRBD1	TRBJ1-2	CASSVSRDRGDYTF	TGTGCCAGCAGCGTTAGCCGGGACAGGGGCGACTACACCTTC
TRBV12-3/TRBV12-4	-	TRBJ2-7	CASSSGVHEQYF	TGTGCCAGCAGCTCCGGGGTACACGAGCAGTACTTC
TRBV14	-	TRBJ1-2	CASSPDLGTGYTF	TGTGCCAGCAGCCCAGATCTCGGTACCGGCTACACCTTC
TRBV19	-	TRBJ2-3	CASSIGRVNTDTQYF	TGTGCCAGTAGTATTGGGCGGGTGAACACAGATACGCAGTATTTT